These 32 T cell receptor beta chains came from one sample sequenced in a study of cytomegalovirus exposure and HLA in healthy donors. 60 Vbeta and 13 Jbeta primers were used in PCR. TCRdb's copy holds only in-frame clones and misses some; the assay was immunoSEQ multiplex PCR. The table has about 190,000 clones, around 78% seen once. The sample comprised PBMCs. The receptors were gathered from a woman aged 25 to 39 in good health and CMV-seropositive.

The genes are TRBV7-9 and TRBJ2-7, with 9 positions matching TRBD2. The germline V gene encodes CDR1 SEHNR and CDR2 FQNEAQ (reference sequence). The CDR3 has 15 amino acids. V trimming: 0 bases; J trimming: 4 bases; junction bases outside the gene matches: 4. The CDR3 DNA follows: TGTGCCAGCAGCTTAGCGGCGGGAGGGCCTTACGAGCAGTACTTC. Translation: CASSLAAGGPYEQYF.

The chain recombines TRBV27 with TRBJ1-5; possibly TRBD1 for D (5 bases). V lost 6 bases and J 3 bases, leaving 15 bases between the germline ends. The CDR3 runs 15 residues. Germline-derived CDR1 and CDR2 are MNHEY and SMNVEV (reference sequence). The CDR3 coding sequence is TGTGCCAGCAGGTCCCGGGGGGAGCCCAATCAGCCCCAGCATTTT. The encoded protein is CASRSRGEPNQPQHF.

The table lists this clone with a few counts. The chain carries TRBV12-5 and TRBJ1-2; D is perhaps TRBD1 (5 bases). The CDR3 covers 14 residues. Germline CDR1 reads LGHNT; CDR2 reads FRNRAP. The V and J ends lost 5 bases and 6 bases respectively, with 16 bases between them. The CDR3 sequence: CASGDGGKLNGYTF. CDR3 bases: TGTGCTAGTGGTGACGGGGGGAAATTAAATGGCTACACCTTC.

Details on this clone: One end of the junction does not line up with germline, which may come from a read error. The chain joins TRBV7-9 to TRBJ2-5; TRBD2 is a possible D gene (7 bases). Germline V gene sequence: CDR1 SEHNR, CDR2 FQNEAQ (reference sequence). This CDR3 spans 17 amino acids. The chain's CDR3 is CSSSLWSGAIGGETQYF. The CDR3 DNA is TGTTCCAGCAGCTTATGGAGCGGGGCGATAGGGGGAGAGACCCAGTACTTC.

This clone was observed a few times. The chain uses TRBV27 and TRBJ2-2; 8 bases match TRBD1. The CDR3 spans 16 residues. Trimming took 6 bases from V and 1 from J; bases not matched to a gene: 7. Germline-derived CDR1 and CDR2 are MNHEY and SMNVEV (reference sequence). The CDR3, as DNA: TGTGCCAGCAGCCCCCGACAGGGGAAGAACACCGGGGAGCTGTTTTTT. Translated, it gives CASSPRQGKNTGELFF.

J is TRBJ2-7 and V is TRBV7-8; TRBD2 matches at 8 bases. Germline CDR1 is SGHVS and CDR2 is FQNEAQ. The CDR3 runs 14 residues. The J segment lost 5 bases and the V segment lost 2 bases, leaving 5 bases of the junction unmatched. CDR3 amino acids: CASSLTGLVNEQYF. CDR3 bases: TGTGCCAGCAGCTTAACGGGACTAGTCAACGAGCAGTACTTC.

The V and J genes are TRBV11-3 and TRBJ2-1; 7 nucleotides line up with TRBD2. The germline CDR1 and CDR2 sequences are SGHNT and YENEEA. This CDR3 is 15 amino acids long. V shed 1 base and J 7 bases; nucleotides not matched to a gene: 7. CDR3 nucleotides: TGTGCCAGCAGCTTAGTAGGCGGGAGTAATAATGAGCAGTTCTTC. Translated, it gives CASSLVGGSNNEQFF. The full variable domain, with the rest looked up from reference TRBV11-3 and TRBJ2-1, is EAGVVQSPRYKIIEKKQPVAFWCNPISGHNTLYWYLQNLGQGPELLIRYENEEAVDDSQLPKDRFSAERLKGVDSTLKIQPAELGDSAVYLCASSLVGGSNNEQFFGPGTRLTVL.

This chain links TRBV7-2 with TRBJ1-1, with D perhaps matching TRBD1 (5 bases). Trimming cost V 1 base and J 6 bases, with 15 bases left between them. Per germline, CDR1 SGHTA and CDR2 FQGNSA. The CDR3 loop spans 15 amino acids. The DNA of the CDR3 is TGTGCCAGCAGCTTAGATTGGTGGGGGAGGGCTGAAGCTTTCTTT. It codes for CASSLDWWGRAEAFF.

The CDR3 protein is CASTLGGIDNYGYTF. The CDR3 region has the DNA TGCGCCAGTACTTTGGGGGGAATTGACAACTATGGCTACACCTTC. The chain is built from TRBV10-1 and TRBJ1-2; a weak D match, TRBD1 (5 bases). Between the trimmed V and J ends, which lost 9 bases and 2 bases, there was a span of 19 bases. CDR1 WNHNN and CDR2 SYGVQD come from the germline V gene (reference sequence). This CDR3 comprises 15 residues.

The chain carries TRBV28 and TRBJ2-7; D might be TRBD1 (8 bases). Deletions cut 6 bases from V and 0 bases from J, with 15 bases between. This CDR3 is built from 15 residues. Germline V gene data show CDR1 as MDHEN and CDR2 as SYDVKM. The chain's CDR3 is CASRTGEGSSYEQYF. For the CDR3, the DNA is TGTGCCAGCAGGACAGGGGAGGGCAGCTCCTACGAGCAGTACTTC.

This clone was observed a few times. This CDR3 reads CATSRPGQGGTDTQYF. The CDR3 DNA sequence: TGTGCCACCAGCAGACCTGGACAGGGGGGCACAGATACGCAGTATTTT. This rearrangement joins TRBV15 to TRBJ2-3; 10 bases line up with TRBD1. Per the germline V gene, CDR1 is LNHNV and CDR2 is YYDKDF (reference sequence). Trimming at V came to 2 bases and at J to 1 base, leaving 3 bases not matched to a gene. The CDR3 has 16 residues. The full variable domain, rest sourced from reference TRBV15 and TRBJ2-3, is DAMVIQNPRYQVTQFGKPVTLSCSQTLNHNVMYWYQQKSSQAPKLLFHYYDKDFNNEADTPDNFQSRRPNTSFCFLDIRSPGLGDTAMYLCATSRPGQGGTDTQYFGPGTRLTVL.

This chain joins TRBV28 and TRBJ2-7; D gene unclear. Trimming took off 1 base at V and 7 bases at J, with 8 bases between the two ends. CDR1 and CDR2 (germline): MDHEN, SYDVKM. The CDR3 sequence is 12 residues long. CDR3 residues: CASSLSSREQYF. The CDR3 coding sequence is TGTGCCAGCAGTTTATCGTCGCGAGAGCAGTACTTC.

V and J are TRBV28 and TRBJ2-3, with D hard to call. Germline V gene sequence: CDR1 MDHEN, CDR2 SYDVKM. The CDR3 has 12 amino acids. Deletions cut 2 bases from V and 6 bases from J, with 6 bases between. CDR3: CASSLIRDTQYF. The CDR3, as DNA: TGTGCCAGCAGTTTAATTCGGGATACGCAGTATTTT.

V is TRBV7-9 and J is TRBJ2-7, with D possibly being TRBD2 (5 bases). The CDR3 length is 16 residues. The germline V and J ends were trimmed by 7 bases and 1 base, with 20 bases remaining between them. Germline V gene lookup returns CDR1 SEHNR and CDR2 FQNEAQ (reference sequence). CDR3 sequence reads: CASTPLTVWTSYEQYF. In nucleotides, the CDR3 is TGTGCCAGCACCCCACTGACGGTTTGGACTTCCTACGAGCAGTACTTC.

The V call is TRBV28, the J call TRBJ2-7, with TRBD1 matching over 8 bases. V shed 1 base and J 3 bases; nucleotides not matched to a gene: 11. Germline V gene lookup returns CDR1 MDHEN and CDR2 SYDVKM. This CDR3 spans 17 amino acids. The CDR3 protein is CASSLYPGQAINYEQYF. As DNA, the CDR3 is TGTGCCAGCAGTTTATATCCGGGACAGGCCATAAACTACGAGCAGTACTTC.

The gene calls are TRBV16 and TRBJ1-2, with TRBD1 matching 8 bases. J was trimmed by 7 bases and V by 4 bases; bases with no gene match: 5. Germline values: CDR1 KGHSY, CDR2 FQNENV. The CDR3 contains 13 residues. The CDR3 DNA reads TGTGCCAGCAGCCTCTGGACAGGGAGTGGCTACACCTTC. It codes for CASSLWTGSGYTF.

The gene calls are TRBV27 and TRBJ2-3; TRBD1 agrees at 10 bases. V shed 5 bases and J 1 base; nucleotides not matched to a gene: 9. Germline CDR1 MNHEY, CDR2 SMNVEV (reference sequence). CDR3 length: 17 amino acids. In nucleotides, the CDR3 is TGTGCCAGCAGTCCGTGGGACAGGGGCCGTGGCACAGATACGCAGTATTTT. Amino acids: CASSPWDRGRGTDTQYF.

The chain employs TRBV7-9 and TRBJ1-2; 9 bases line up with TRBD1. With 4 bases clipped from V and 2 bases from J, the junction kept 2 bases outside the gene matches. CDR3 length: 14 residues. The germline CDR1 and CDR2 sequences are SEHNR and FQNEAQ (reference sequence). The CDR3 loop reads CASSSGQGNYGYTF. The DNA for the CDR3 is TGTGCCAGCAGCTCCGGACAGGGGAACTATGGCTACACCTTC.

V usage is TRBV11-3 and J usage is TRBJ2-2, with D possibly TRBD2 on 6 matching bases. In germline, CDR1 is SGHNT, CDR2 YENEEA. The length of the CDR3 is 17 residues. The V end was cut by 1 base, the J end by 6 bases, with 18 bases between. Written as DNA, the CDR3 is TGTGCCAGCAGCTTAGTCACACTAGCCGTCGGCGCCGGGGAGCTGTTTTTT. Protein: CASSLVTLAVGAGELFF.

V is TRBV7-2 and J is TRBJ2-7, with 7 bases aligning to TRBD1. The trim removed 3 bases at V and 2 bases at J, leaving 7 bases unmatched. The CDR3 totals 15 residues. Germline V gene sequence: CDR1 SGHTA, CDR2 FQGNSA. CDR3 loop: CASSFSTQGTYEQYF. CDR3 bases: TGTGCCAGCAGCTTCTCGACACAGGGGACCTACGAGCAGTACTTC.

CDR3 amino acids: CASTRSGSQETQYF. The CDR3, as DNA: TGTGCCAGCACCCGTAGCGGGAGCCAAGAGACCCAGTACTTC. The chain combines TRBV11-2 with TRBJ2-5; TRBD2 agrees at 9 bases. This CDR3 is built from 14 residues. The V gene end was trimmed by 7 bases and the J gene end by 1 base; junction bases not matched to a gene: 4. The V gene's germline CDR1 is SGHAT and CDR2 FQNNGV.

This clone has more than one count but fewer than ten. This sequence joins TRBV2 and TRBJ2-4; 9 nucleotides match TRBD1. Germline V gene data show CDR1 as SNHLY and CDR2 as FYNNEI. With 6 bases clipped from V and 7 bases from J, the junction kept 10 bases outside the gene matches. The CDR3 covers 15 residues. The CDR3 nucleotides are TGTGCCAGCAGGGACGACAGGGGGGGTTTGAACATTCAGTACTTC. It translates to CASRDDRGGLNIQYF. Looking up the rest from reference TRBV2 and TRBJ2-4 gives the full variable domain: EPEVTQTPSHQVTQMGQEVILRCVPISNHLYFYWYRQILGQKVEFLVSFYNNEISEKSEIFDDQFSVERPDGSNFTLKIRSTKLEDSAMYFCASRDDRGGLNIQYFGAGTRLSVL.

V gene TRBV30 combines with J gene TRBJ1-5, with D possibly TRBD1 on 5 matching bases. The germline V gene has CDR1 GTSNPN and CDR2 SVGIG (reference sequence). The length of the CDR3 is 13 residues. The V end was cut by 2 bases, the J end by 5 bases, with 10 bases between. CDR3 sequence: CAWSTGGDQPQHF. CDR3 bases: TGTGCCTGGAGTACCGGGGGGGATCAGCCCCAGCATTTT.

The rearrangement joins TRBV9 to TRBJ2-1, with 7 bases fitting TRBD2. CDR1 and CDR2 (germline): SGDLS, YYNGEE. Germline trimming cut 4 bases from V and 0 bases from J; bases unmatched to any gene: 7. The CDR3 covers 16 residues. CDR3 nucleotides: TGTGCCAGCAGCCCTAGCGGCCTGAGCTCCTACAATGAGCAGTTCTTC. This sequence encodes CASSPSGLSSYNEQFF.

The V call is TRBV5-1, the J call TRBJ2-7; 8 nucleotides align to TRBD1. Per germline, CDR1 SGHRS and CDR2 YFSETQ. This CDR3 is built from 12 residues. J was trimmed by 5 bases and V by 4 bases; bases with no gene match: 2. This CDR3 is CASSLTGDEQYF. DNA for the CDR3: TGCGCCAGCAGCCTGACAGGGGACGAGCAGTACTTC. Supplemented by reference TRBV5-1 and TRBJ2-7, the full variable domain reads KAGVTQTPRYLIKTRGQQVTLSCSPISGHRSVSWYQQTPGQGLQFLFEYFSETQRNKGNFPGRFSGRQFSNSRSEMNVSTLELGDSALYLCASSLTGDEQYFGPGTRLTVT.

This sequence joins TRBV12-5 and TRBJ2-6; weak D call: TRBD1 (5 bases). The CDR3 has 14 residues. Germline values: CDR1 LGHNT, CDR2 FRNRAP. V was shortened by 6 bases and J by 1 base, with 7 bases between the two germline ends. Written as DNA, the CDR3 is TGTGCTAGTGGACCAGGGTCTGGGGCCAACGTCCTGACTTTC. This encodes CASGPGSGANVLTF.

This chain uses TRBV2 with TRBJ2-6; no clear D gene. The CDR3 runs to 13 residues. Trimming removed 7 bases at V and 0 bases at J, with 4 bases between. Germline V gives CDR1 SNHLY, CDR2 FYNNEI. The CDR3 protein is CASTLSGANVLTF. The CDR3 region has the DNA TGTGCCAGCACCCTCTCTGGGGCCAACGTCCTGACTTTC.

The rearrangement links TRBV5-1 to TRBJ1-6, with 7 bases fitting TRBD1. Germline trimming cut 0 bases from V and 7 bases from J; bases unmatched to any gene: 1. Germline V gene sequence: CDR1 SGHRS, CDR2 YFSETQ. This CDR3 is built from 14 residues. The CDR3 reads CASSLDRGNSPLHF. The CDR3 DNA is TGCGCCAGCAGCTTGGACAGGGGAAATTCACCCCTCCACTTT.

J is TRBJ1-5 and V is TRBV5-5; 8 nucleotides agree with TRBD1. CDR1 is SGHKS, CDR2 YYEKEE, per germline (reference sequence). This CDR3 region has 15 residues. V dropped 4 bases and J dropped 4; count of bases not matched to a gene: 7. The CDR3: CASSVDRGENQPQHF. The CDR3 nucleotides are TGTGCCAGCAGCGTAGACAGGGGCGAAAATCAGCCCCAGCATTTT.

The chain uses TRBV4-3 and TRBJ2-1, with D maybe TRBD2 (5 bases). CDR3 length equals 17 residues. The V end was cut by 0 bases, the J end by 8 bases, with 20 bases between. Germline V gene data show CDR1 as LGHNA and CDR2 as YSLEER. CDR3 residues: CASSQEWLLEGFDEQFF. CDR3 nucleotides: TGCGCCAGCAGCCAAGAATGGCTACTAGAAGGTTTCGATGAGCAGTTCTTC.

The rearrangement joins TRBV4-1 to TRBJ2-2, with TRBD2 matching over 8 bases. The CDR3 covers 16 residues. V shed 2 bases, J shed 8 bases, and the junction held 10 bases outside the gene matches. Per the germline V gene, CDR1 is MGHRA and CDR2 is YSYEKL. CDR3 sequence (DNA): TGCGCCAGCAGCCAACCGAGCCGGGGGGGGGCGGGGGAGCTGTTTTTT. This codes for CASSQPSRGGAGELFF.

DNA for the CDR3: TGTGCCAGCAGTTTTGTGCCGAGCTCTGGGGCCAACGTCCTGACTTTC. Translating it yields CASSFVPSSGANVLTF. The gene calls are TRBV27 and TRBJ2-6; D remains ambiguous. The CDR3 covers 16 residues. CDR1 and CDR2 (germline): MNHEY, SMNVEV (reference sequence). Trimming took off 3 bases at V and 0 bases at J, with 9 bases between the two ends.